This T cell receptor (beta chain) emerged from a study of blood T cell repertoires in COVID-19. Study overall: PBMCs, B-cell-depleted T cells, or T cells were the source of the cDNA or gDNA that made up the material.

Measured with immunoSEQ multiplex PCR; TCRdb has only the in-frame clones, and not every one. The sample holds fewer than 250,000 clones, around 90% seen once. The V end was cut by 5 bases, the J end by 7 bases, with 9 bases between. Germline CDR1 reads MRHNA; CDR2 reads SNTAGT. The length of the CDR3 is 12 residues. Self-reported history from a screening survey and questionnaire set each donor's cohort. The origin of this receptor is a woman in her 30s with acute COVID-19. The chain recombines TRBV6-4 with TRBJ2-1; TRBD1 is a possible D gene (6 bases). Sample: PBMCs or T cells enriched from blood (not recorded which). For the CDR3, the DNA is TGTGCCAGCAGTAAACAGGGAAATGAGCAGTTCTTC. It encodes CASSKQGNEQFF.